In this sample, the clone carrying this TCR beta chain turned up once. Time point given: peripheral blood 6 weeks after treatment start. Sampling of each patient yielded between 1 and 8 specimens, collected pretreatment and on-treatment. The germline gives CDR1 MNHEY, CDR2 SVGAGI. Trimming left V 5 bases short and J 0 bases short, with 8 bases between. The CDR3 is 13 residues long. This entry comes from a study of PD-L1 blockade in urothelial cancer. Study context: Patients started atezolizumab at some point between 2013 and 2015, 1,200 mg intravenously every 3 weeks. Bladder-origin urothelial cancer in males described most of the roughly 30 patients. Analysis of the blood was performed 3 weeks (second dose) and 6 weeks after treatment start.

The repertoire was sequenced with immunoSEQ multiplex PCR; TCRdb's copy has only in-frame clones and lacks some. Seen here are about 120,000 clones, about 89% observed once, and the top ten hold around 1.7%. The receptor's source is a man in his 60s with urothelial cancer. The material was PBMCs, obtained around atezolizumab (anti-PD-L1) treatment. The chain is built from TRBV6-5 and TRBJ2-7; no clear D gene. CDR3 sequence: CASSVSSSYEQYF. CDR3 nucleotide sequence: TGTGCCAGCAGTGTGAGCTCCTCCTACGAGCAGTACTTC.